Given below is one T cell receptor (beta chain) in context. Its matching antigen is unknown. Other DNA sequences of this sample code for an identical CDR3. Each PCR replicate from the sorted subsets contained around 200 ng DNA, which is about 31,000 T cell genomes. TCRdb's copy holds only in-frame clones and misses some; the assay was immunoSEQ multiplex PCR. The sample holds some 2.1 million clones, about 95% seen once. The entry originates in a study of shared clonotypes between healthy human individuals. Findings and caveats of the study: Among donors, sharing of clonotypes was expected to be affected by sequencing depth.

Donors were healthy HIV-negative adults without recently reported acute infections or vaccinations. Naive CD4+ cells were CD45RA-selected; the remaining cells were memory. What was sequenced was naive CD4+ T cells sorted from blood. Subset denoted: CD45RA+ positively selected. The origin of this receptor is a man between 18 and 35 years old in good health.

The CDR3 coding sequence is TGTGCCAGCTCACCACAGGGAAATCAGCCCCAGCATTTT. It is translated as CASSPQGNQPQHF. This rearrangement joins TRBV18 to TRBJ1-5; D gene uncertain. The CDR3 contains 13 residues. Between the trimmed V and J ends, which lost 1 base and 4 bases, there was a span of 5 bases. Germline CDR1 KGHSH, CDR2 LQKENI.